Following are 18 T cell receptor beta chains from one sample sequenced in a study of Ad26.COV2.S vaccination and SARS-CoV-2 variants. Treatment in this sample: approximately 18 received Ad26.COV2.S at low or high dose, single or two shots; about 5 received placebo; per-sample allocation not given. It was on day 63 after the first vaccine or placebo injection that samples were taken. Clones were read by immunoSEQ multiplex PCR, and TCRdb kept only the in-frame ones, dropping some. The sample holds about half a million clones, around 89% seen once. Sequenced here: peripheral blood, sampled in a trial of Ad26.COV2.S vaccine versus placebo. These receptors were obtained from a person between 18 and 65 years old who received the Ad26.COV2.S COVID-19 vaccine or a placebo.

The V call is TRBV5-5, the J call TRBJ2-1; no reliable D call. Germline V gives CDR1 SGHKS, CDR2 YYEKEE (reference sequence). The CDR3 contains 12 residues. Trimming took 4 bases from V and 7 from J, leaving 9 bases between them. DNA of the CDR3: TGTGCCAGCAGCACCACGAGGAATGAGCAGTTCTTC. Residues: CASSTTRNEQFF.

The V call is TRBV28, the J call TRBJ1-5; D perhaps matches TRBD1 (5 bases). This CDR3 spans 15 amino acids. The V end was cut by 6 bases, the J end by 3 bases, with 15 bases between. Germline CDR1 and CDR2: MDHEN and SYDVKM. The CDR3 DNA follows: TGTGCCAGCAGCCCTCAGGGTACCTTCAATCAGCCCCAGCATTTT. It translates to CASSPQGTFNQPQHF.

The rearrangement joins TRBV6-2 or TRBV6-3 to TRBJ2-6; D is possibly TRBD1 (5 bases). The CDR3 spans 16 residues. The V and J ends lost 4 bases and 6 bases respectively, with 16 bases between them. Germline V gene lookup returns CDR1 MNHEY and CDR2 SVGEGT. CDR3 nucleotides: TGTGCCAGCAGTTTGCACGGACAACTCTCGGCCAACGTCCTGACTTTC. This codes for CASSLHGQLSANVLTF.

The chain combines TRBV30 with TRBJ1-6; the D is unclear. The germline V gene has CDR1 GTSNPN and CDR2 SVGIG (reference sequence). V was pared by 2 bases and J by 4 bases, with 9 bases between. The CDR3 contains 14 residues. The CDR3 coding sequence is TGTGCCTGGAGTACCGGGTTTTATAATTCACCCCTCCACTTT. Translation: CAWSTGFYNSPLHF.

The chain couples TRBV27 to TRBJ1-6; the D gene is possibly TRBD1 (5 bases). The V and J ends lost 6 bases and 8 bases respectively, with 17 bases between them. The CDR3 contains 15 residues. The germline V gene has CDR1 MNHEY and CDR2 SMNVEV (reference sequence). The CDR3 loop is CASSRVGERDSPLHF. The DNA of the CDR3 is TGTGCCAGCAGCCGGGTGGGGGAAAGGGATTCACCCCTCCACTTT.

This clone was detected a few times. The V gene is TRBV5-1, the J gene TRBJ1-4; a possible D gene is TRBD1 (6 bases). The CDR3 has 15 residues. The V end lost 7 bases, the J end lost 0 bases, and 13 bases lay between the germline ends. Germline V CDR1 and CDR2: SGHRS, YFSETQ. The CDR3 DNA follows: TGCGCCAGCGGCCCAGGGGCAGCAACTAATGAAAAACTGTTTTTT. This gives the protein CASGPGAATNEKLFF.

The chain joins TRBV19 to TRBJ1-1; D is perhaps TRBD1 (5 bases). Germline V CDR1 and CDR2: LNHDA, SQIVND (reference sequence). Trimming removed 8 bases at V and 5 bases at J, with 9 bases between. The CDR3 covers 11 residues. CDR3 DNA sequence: TGTGCCAGTCCTAGGGGTACTGAAGCTTTCTTT. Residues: CASPRGTEAFF.

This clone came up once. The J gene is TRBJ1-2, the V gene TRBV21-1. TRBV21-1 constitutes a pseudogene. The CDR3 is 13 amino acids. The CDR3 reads CASSKRANYGYTF. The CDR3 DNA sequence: TGTGCCAGCAGCAAACGGGCTAACTATGGCTACACCTTC.

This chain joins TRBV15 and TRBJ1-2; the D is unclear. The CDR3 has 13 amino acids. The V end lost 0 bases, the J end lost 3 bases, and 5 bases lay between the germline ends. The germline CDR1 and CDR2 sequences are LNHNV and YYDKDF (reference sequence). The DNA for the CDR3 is TGTGCCACCAGCAGAGATCGGGACTATGGCTACACCTTC. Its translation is CATSRDRDYGYTF.

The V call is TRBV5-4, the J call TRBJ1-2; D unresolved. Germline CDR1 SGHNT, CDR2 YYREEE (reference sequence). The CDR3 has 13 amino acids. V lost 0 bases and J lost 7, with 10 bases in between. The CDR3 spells CASSLGLFPGYTF. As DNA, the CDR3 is TGTGCCAGCAGCTTGGGACTATTCCCTGGCTACACCTTC.

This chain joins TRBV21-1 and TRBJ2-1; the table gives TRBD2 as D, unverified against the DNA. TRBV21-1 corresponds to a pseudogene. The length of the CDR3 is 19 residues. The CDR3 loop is CASSKGGLAGGSGNNEQFF. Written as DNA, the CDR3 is TGTGCCAGCAGCAAAGGGGGACTAGCGGGAGGATCGGGGAACAATGAGCAGTTCTTC.

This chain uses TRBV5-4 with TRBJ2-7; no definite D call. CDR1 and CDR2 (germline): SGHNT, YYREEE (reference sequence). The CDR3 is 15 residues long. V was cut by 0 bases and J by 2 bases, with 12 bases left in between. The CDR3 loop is CASSLGLGTTYEQYF. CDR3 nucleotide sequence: TGTGCCAGCAGCTTGGGTTTAGGAACAACCTACGAGCAGTACTTC.

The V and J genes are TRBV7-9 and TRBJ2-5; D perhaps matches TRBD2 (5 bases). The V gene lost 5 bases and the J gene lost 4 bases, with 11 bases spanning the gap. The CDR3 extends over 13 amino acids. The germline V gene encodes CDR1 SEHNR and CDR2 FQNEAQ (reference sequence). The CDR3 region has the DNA TGTGCCAGCAGCCGGGGAATGGGAGAGACCCAGTACTTC. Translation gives CASSRGMGETQYF. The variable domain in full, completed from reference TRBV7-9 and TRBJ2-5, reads DTGVSQNPRHKITKRGQNVTFRCDPISEHNRLYWYRQTLGQGPEFLTYFQNEAQLEKSRLLSDRFSAERPKGSFSTLEIQRTEQGDSAMYLCASSRGMGETQYFGPGTRLLVL.

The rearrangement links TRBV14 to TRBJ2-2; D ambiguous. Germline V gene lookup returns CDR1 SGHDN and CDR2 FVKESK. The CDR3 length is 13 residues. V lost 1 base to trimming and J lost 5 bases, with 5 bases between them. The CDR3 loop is CASSQVWTGELFF. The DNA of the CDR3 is TGTGCCAGCAGCCAAGTTTGGACCGGGGAGCTGTTTTTT.

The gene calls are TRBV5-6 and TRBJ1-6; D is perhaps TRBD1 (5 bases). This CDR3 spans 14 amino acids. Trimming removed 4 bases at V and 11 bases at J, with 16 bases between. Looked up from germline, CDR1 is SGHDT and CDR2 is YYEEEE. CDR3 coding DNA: TGTGCCAGCAGCCTTGTCCAGGGAGTAGCACCCCTCCACTTT. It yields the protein CASSLVQGVAPLHF.

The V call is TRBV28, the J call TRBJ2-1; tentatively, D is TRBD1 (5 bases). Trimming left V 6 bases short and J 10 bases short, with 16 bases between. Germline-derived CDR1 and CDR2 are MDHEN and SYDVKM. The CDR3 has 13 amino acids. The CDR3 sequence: CASSEIPGKEQFF. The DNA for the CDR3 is TGTGCCAGCAGCGAGATTCCAGGGAAGGAGCAGTTCTTC.

In nucleotides, the CDR3 is TGTGCCAGCAGTGAGTTGCCGCACTACGAGCAGTACTTC. This sequence encodes CASSELPHYEQYF. This rearrangement joins TRBV6-1 to TRBJ2-7; D is uncertain. Germline values: CDR1 MNHNS, CDR2 SASEGT. The CDR3 loop spans 13 amino acids. Trimming stripped 3 bases from V and 3 bases from J, with 9 bases between.

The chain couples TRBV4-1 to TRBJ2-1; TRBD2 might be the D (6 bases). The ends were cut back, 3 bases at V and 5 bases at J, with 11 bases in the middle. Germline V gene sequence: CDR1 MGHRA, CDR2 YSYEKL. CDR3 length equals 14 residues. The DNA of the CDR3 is TGCGCCAGCAGCCATAGCGGCGGAAACAATGAGCAGTTCTTC. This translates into CASSHSGGNNEQFF.